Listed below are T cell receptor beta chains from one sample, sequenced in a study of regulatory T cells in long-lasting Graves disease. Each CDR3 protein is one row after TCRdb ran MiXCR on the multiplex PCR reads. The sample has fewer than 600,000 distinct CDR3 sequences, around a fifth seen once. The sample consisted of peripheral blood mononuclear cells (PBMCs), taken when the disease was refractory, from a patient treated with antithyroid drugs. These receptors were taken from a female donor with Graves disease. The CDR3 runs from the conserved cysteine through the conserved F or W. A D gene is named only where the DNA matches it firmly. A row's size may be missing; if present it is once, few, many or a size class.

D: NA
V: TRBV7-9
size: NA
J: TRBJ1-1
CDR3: CASSPIFYHRELNTEAFF
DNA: TGTGCCAGCAGCCCTATATTTTATCACAGGGAGTTGAACACTGAAGCTTTCTTT

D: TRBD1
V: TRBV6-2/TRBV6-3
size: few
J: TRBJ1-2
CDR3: CASSYTRTGGLGYTF
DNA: TGTGCCAGCAGTTACACCCGGACAGGGGGCCTTGGCTACACCTTC

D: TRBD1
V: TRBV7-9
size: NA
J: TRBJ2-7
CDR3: CASSLVGGQGADEQYF
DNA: TGTGCCAGCAGCTTAGTGGGTGGACAGGGGGCGGACGAGCAGTACTTC

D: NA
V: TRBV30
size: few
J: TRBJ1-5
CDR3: CAWSVTGSNQPQHF
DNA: TGTGCCTGGAGTGTAACAGGGTCCAATCAGCCCCAGCATTTT

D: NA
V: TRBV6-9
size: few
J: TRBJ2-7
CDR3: CASSYDSTYEQYF
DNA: TGTGCCAGCAGTTACGACAGCACCTACGAGCAGTACTTC

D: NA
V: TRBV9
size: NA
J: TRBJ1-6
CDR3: CASSVGVGSSPLHF
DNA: TGTGCCAGCAGCGTAGGGGTTGGTAGTTCACCCCTCCACTTT

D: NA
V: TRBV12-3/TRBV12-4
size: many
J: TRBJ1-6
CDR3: CASSWAGRESPLHF
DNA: TGTGCCAGCAGTTGGGCAGGGAGGGAATCACCCCTCCACTTT

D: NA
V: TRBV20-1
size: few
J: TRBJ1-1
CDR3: CSMTENPDTEAFF
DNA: TGCAGCATGACCGAGAACCCGGACACTGAAGCTTTCTTT

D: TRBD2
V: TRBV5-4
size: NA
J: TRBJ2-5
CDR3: CASSSELWTSGRETQYF
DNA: TGTGCCAGCAGCTCCGAATTGTGGACTAGCGGGAGAGAGACCCAGTACTTC

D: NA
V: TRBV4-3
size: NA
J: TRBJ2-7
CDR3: CASSQDDGARSYEQYF
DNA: TGCGCCAGCAGCCAAGATGATGGAGCACGCTCCTACGAGCAGTACTTC

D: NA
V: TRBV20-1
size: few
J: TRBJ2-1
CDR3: CSATTITGERNEQFF
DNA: TGCAGTGCTACGACCATCACGGGAGAGCGAAATGAGCAGTTCTTC

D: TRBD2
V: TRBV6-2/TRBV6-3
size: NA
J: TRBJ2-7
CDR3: CASSYASGSREQYF
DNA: TGTGCCAGCAGTTACGCTAGCGGGAGTCGGGAGCAGTACTTC

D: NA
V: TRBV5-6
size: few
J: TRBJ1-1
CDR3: CASSLWSRGKNTEAFF
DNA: TGTGCCAGCAGCTTGTGGTCCCGGGGGAAGAACACTGAAGCTTTCTTT

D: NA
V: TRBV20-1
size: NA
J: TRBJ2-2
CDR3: CSARVLATNTGELFF
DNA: TGCAGTGCTAGAGTTCTAGCGACGAACACCGGGGAGCTGTTTTTT

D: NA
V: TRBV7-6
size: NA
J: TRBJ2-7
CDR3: CASSLSAGATTSYEQYF
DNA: TGTGCCAGCAGCTTATCCGCCGGGGCAACCACCTCCTACGAGCAGTACTTC

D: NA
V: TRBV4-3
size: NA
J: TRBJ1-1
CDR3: CASSQEPANTEAFF
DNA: TGCGCCAGCAGCCAAGAGCCGGCGAACACTGAAGCTTTCTTT

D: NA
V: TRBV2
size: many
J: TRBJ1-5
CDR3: CASRGQKDQPQHF
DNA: TGTGCCAGCAGGGGACAAAAGGATCAGCCCCAGCATTTT

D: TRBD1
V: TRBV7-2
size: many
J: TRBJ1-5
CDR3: CASSLRLTGTGDHQHF
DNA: TGTGCCAGCAGCCTCCGACTCACCGGGACAGGGGACCACCAGCATTTT

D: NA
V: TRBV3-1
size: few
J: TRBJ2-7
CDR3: CASSLEGKSYEQYF
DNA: TGTGCCAGCAGCCTTGAGGGGAAATCCTACGAGCAGTACTTC

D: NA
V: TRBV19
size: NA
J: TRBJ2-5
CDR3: CASDRGGQETQYF
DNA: TGTGCCAGTGACCGGGGCGGACAAGAGACCCAGTACTTC